This paragraph reports one TCR beta chain. This CDR3 region has 13 residues. Germline CDR1 reads SQVTM; CDR2 reads ANQGSEA. V was trimmed by 1 base and J by 5 bases, leaving 9 bases between them. The data stem from a study of shared clonotypes between healthy human individuals. Study in general: Three plates were used per donor for CD4 naive, three for CD4 memory, two for CD8 naive and one for CD8 memory.

Sequencing was performed with immunoSEQ multiplex PCR; in TCRdb, only in-frame clones are kept and a portion is missing. The data show more than 1,200,000 clones, 98% to 99% seen once. This clonotype was obtained from a man younger than 40 in good health. This chain links TRBV29-1 with TRBJ2-1; weak D call: TRBD1 (5 bases). The sequencing sample was made of naive CD4+ T cells sorted from blood. Subset of the sample: CD45RA+ positively selected. CDR3 sequence: CSVEVGANNEQFF. In DNA form, the CDR3 reads TGCAGCGTTGAAGTAGGGGCGAACAATGAGCAGTTCTTC.